Listed here are 27 T cell receptor beta chains from one sample, sequenced in a study of tumour-infiltrating T cells in Burkitt lymphoma. Sequencing used immunoSEQ multiplex PCR; TCRdb keeps in-frame clones, though not all of them. The sample records some 2,800 clones, 12% to 15% being singletons. The sample consisted of tumor tissue. The receptors originated from a human donor with Burkitt lymphoma.

The V gene is TRBV10-2, the J gene TRBJ2-3, with 10 bases fitting TRBD2. From germline, CDR1 is WSHSY and CDR2 SAAADI. The CDR3 loop spans 17 amino acids. The trim removed 2 bases at V and 4 bases at J, leaving 9 bases unmatched. CDR3: CASSESGASGRADTQYF. In nucleotides, the CDR3 is TGCGCCAGCAGTGAGAGCGGGGCTAGCGGGAGAGCAGATACGCAGTATTTT.

V is TRBV27 and J is TRBJ1-4; D is undetermined. V was shortened by 10 bases and J by 4 bases, with 19 bases between the two germline ends. CDR1 is MNHEY, CDR2 SMNVEV, per germline (reference sequence). This CDR3 is built from 15 residues. The CDR3 here is CATSPVGRSNEKLFF. The CDR3 nucleotides read TGTGCCACAAGCCCGGTAGGGAGGAGTAATGAAAAACTGTTTTTT. Drawing the rest from reference TRBV27 and TRBJ1-4, the complete variable domain is EAQVTQNPRYLITVTGKKLTVTCSQNMNHEYMSWYRQDPGLGLRQIYYSMNVEVTDKGDVPEGYKVSRKEKRNFPLILESPSPNQTSLYFCATSPVGRSNEKLFFGSGTQLSVL.

V usage is TRBV6-5 and J usage is TRBJ2-1; TRBD2 matches 7 bases. The germline CDR1 and CDR2 sequences are MNHEY and SVGAGI. The ends lost 5 bases at V and 15 bases at J; junction bases unmatched: 7. The CDR3 spans 11 residues. The CDR3 sequence: CASSRGEGWFF. CDR3 DNA: TGTGCCAGCAGTCGAGGGGAGGGATGGTTCTTC.

The chain carries TRBV5-1 and TRBJ1-1; 9 nucleotides agree with TRBD1. This CDR3 region has 14 residues. J lost 3 bases, V lost 7 bases, and 7 bases had no gene match. Germline CDR1 is SGHRS and CDR2 is YFSETQ. CDR3 nucleotide sequence: TGCGCCAGCTATCTACAGGGGGCTGACACTGAAGCTTTCTTT. Amino acids: CASYLQGADTEAFF.

The chain has TRBV7-2 and TRBJ2-1; no clear D. From germline, CDR1 is SGHTA and CDR2 FQGNSA. Trimming removed 1 base at V and 8 bases at J, with 12 bases between. This CDR3 has 14 residues. The CDR3 sequence is CASSLDTPRDEQFF. CDR3 DNA: TGTGCCAGCAGCTTAGATACACCACGCGATGAGCAGTTCTTC.

This clone was counted a few times. This chain joins TRBV27 and TRBJ2-3; D gene unclear. The CDR3 is 13 residues long. Germline V gene sequence: CDR1 MNHEY, CDR2 SMNVEV (reference sequence). The V gene lost 7 bases and the J gene lost 2 bases, with 10 bases spanning the gap. CDR3 residues: CASKRVDTDTQYF. The DNA of the CDR3 is TGTGCCAGCAAAAGGGTTGACACAGATACGCAGTATTTT.

The chain uses TRBV5-1 and TRBJ2-5, with a tentative D call TRBD2 (5 bases). This CDR3 has 16 amino acids. V lost 4 bases, J lost 2 bases, and 18 bases lay in between. Germline values: CDR1 SGHRS, CDR2 YFSETQ. CDR3 coding DNA: TGCGCCAGCAGCACCAGGACGTTGGGGAGTCAAGAGACCCAGTACTTC. Residues: CASSTRTLGSQETQYF.

The chain combines TRBV11-2 with TRBJ2-7; possible D gene TRBD2, 6 bases. Germline assignment: CDR1 SGHAT and CDR2 FQNNGV. The V and J ends lost 6 bases and 7 bases respectively, with 13 bases between them. The CDR3 runs 12 residues. The CDR3 loop reads CASSLPSDEQYF. CDR3 in DNA: TGTGCCAGCAGTTTGCCTAGCGATGAGCAGTACTTC.

This clone appeared a few times. The chain carries TRBV7-2 and TRBJ2-1, with D hard to call. Germline V gives CDR1 SGHTA, CDR2 FQGNSA. The V end was cut by 3 bases, the J end by 3 bases, with 9 bases between. This CDR3 region has 14 residues. The CDR3 DNA follows: TGTGCCAGCAGCTTGACCGGGCTCTACAATGAGCAGTTCTTC. Translation gives CASSLTGLYNEQFF.

This clone occurred a few times. This chain links TRBV28 with TRBJ1-5; perhaps TRBD1 as D (5 bases). The germline gives CDR1 MDHEN, CDR2 SYDVKM. V was cut by 6 bases and J by 3 bases, with 9 bases left in between. The CDR3 loop spans 13 amino acids. The CDR3 is CASRGPFNQPQHF. For the CDR3, the DNA is TGTGCCAGCAGGGGGCCTTTCAATCAGCCCCAGCATTTT.

Here the CDR3 DNA reads TGTGCCTCCTGGGGGGGGGTCGCCGGGGCCAACGTCCTGACTTTC. It encodes CASWGGVAGANVLTF. The V call is TRBV10-3, the J call TRBJ2-6, with 7 bases fitting TRBD2. This CDR3 comprises 15 residues. Germline V gene lookup returns CDR1 ENHRY and CDR2 SYGVKD. V lost 11 bases and J lost 4; bases outside the gene matches: 11.

This clone was seen only a few times. V and J are TRBV5-1 and TRBJ1-4; 7 bases fit TRBD1. After removal of 3 bases from V and 4 bases from J, the junction contained 9 bases not matched to a gene. Per the germline V gene, CDR1 is SGHRS and CDR2 is YFSETQ. This CDR3 has 16 residues. CDR3 sequence reads: CASSSGQELYNEKLFF. CDR3 DNA sequence: TGCGCCAGCAGCTCCGGACAGGAGCTTTATAATGAAAAACTGTTTTTT.

The chain carries TRBV4-1 and TRBJ2-2; 14 bases align to TRBD2. CDR1 MGHRA and CDR2 YSYEKL come from the germline V gene. The junction had 9 bases not matched to a gene; V was cut back by 5 bases and J by 7 bases. The CDR3 loop spans 17 amino acids. The DNA of the CDR3 is TGCGCCAGCAGCTACCGACTAGCGGGAGGGCATGGCGGGGAGCTGTTTTTT. It yields the protein CASSYRLAGGHGGELFF.

In its sample, this clone was seen a few times. V gene TRBV6-1 combines with J gene TRBJ1-1, with 8 positions matching TRBD1. The length of the CDR3 is 14 residues. CDR1 is MNHNS, CDR2 SASEGT, per germline. Trimming took 8 bases from V and 0 from J; bases not matched to a gene: 5. The CDR3 protein is CASGTGWMNTEAFF. In nucleotides, the CDR3 is TGTGCCAGCGGGACAGGATGGATGAACACTGAAGCTTTCTTT.

This clone was observed a handful of times. The chain employs TRBV27 and TRBJ2-7; D ambiguous. The CDR3 extends over 15 amino acids. Germline values: CDR1 MNHEY, CDR2 SMNVEV (reference sequence). Between the trimmed V and J ends, which lost 2 bases and 2 bases, there was a span of 13 bases. CDR3 residues: CASSLGLPLPYEQYF. The CDR3 DNA reads as TGTGCCAGCAGTTTAGGGCTACCCCTCCCCTACGAGCAGTACTTC.

The DNA for the CDR3 is TGCAGCGTAGCGGAAAGCTCCTACAATGAGCAGTTCTTC. Translated, it gives CSVAESSYNEQFF. The rearrangement joins TRBV29-1 to TRBJ2-1; possibly TRBD2 for D (5 bases). Looked up from germline, CDR1 is SQVTM and CDR2 is ANQGSEA. V was pared by 6 bases and J by 0 bases, with 9 bases between. CDR3 size: 13 residues.

The genes are TRBV30 and TRBJ1-1; D perhaps matches TRBD1 (6 bases). Germline assignment: CDR1 GTSNPN and CDR2 SVGIG (reference sequence). V was shortened by 1 base and J by 3 bases, with 9 bases between the two germline ends. The CDR3 consists of 13 residues. The CDR3 region is CAWSDRAYTEAFF. CDR3 nucleotides: TGTGCCTGGAGTGACAGGGCGTACACTGAAGCTTTCTTT. The full variable domain, its missing parts supplied by reference TRBV30 and TRBJ1-1, is SQTIHQWPATLVQPVGSPLSLECTVEGTSNPNLYWYRQAAGRGLQLLFYSVGIGQISSEVPQNLSASRPQDRQFILSSKKLLLSDSGFYLCAWSDRAYTEAFFGQGTRLTVV.

The rearrangement uses TRBV19 and TRBJ2-1, with 11 bases identical to TRBD2. The CDR3 length is 15 residues. J gave up 3 bases and V 4 bases, and 2 bases lay outside the gene matches. The germline CDR1 and CDR2 sequences are LNHDA and SQIVND (reference sequence). The CDR3 protein is CASSTTSGSYNEQFF. CDR3 nucleotide sequence: TGTGCCAGTAGTACCACTAGCGGGAGCTACAATGAGCAGTTCTTC.

This clone was counted once. The J gene is TRBJ2-1, the V gene TRBV9; D remains unclear. CDR1 SGDLS and CDR2 YYNGEE come from the germline V gene. V lost 3 bases to trimming and J lost 7 bases, with 5 bases between them. The CDR3 runs 11 residues. The CDR3 DNA is TGTGCCAGCAGCGGGCCAAATGAGCAGTTCTTC. This sequence encodes CASSGPNEQFF.

This clone was seen a handful of times. The chain is built from TRBV5-1 and TRBJ2-3; 7 bases are shared with TRBD2. The germline gives CDR1 SGHRS, CDR2 YFSETQ. V lost 4 bases and J lost 1; bases outside the gene matches: 12. The CDR3 has 17 amino acids. CDR3 residues: CASSPIPLAERTDTQYF. In DNA, the CDR3 is TGCGCCAGCAGCCCTATCCCTCTAGCGGAACGCACAGATACGCAGTATTTT.

In this sample, this clone turned up a few times. The rearrangement uses TRBV4-3 and TRBJ1-1; D may be TRBD1 (6 bases). V lost 4 bases and J lost 5, with 11 bases in between. From germline, CDR1 is LGHNA and CDR2 YSLEER. The CDR3 spans 13 residues. The CDR3 loop reads CASSRRGGTEAFF. DNA for the CDR3: TGCGCCAGCAGCCGGAGGGGGGGAACTGAAGCTTTCTTT.

Regarding this clone: The same CDR3 also results from other DNA sequences found in this sample. The V gene is TRBV6-5, the J gene TRBJ2-7; 10 bases line up with TRBD2. After removal of 5 bases from V and 2 bases from J, the junction contained 6 bases not matched to a gene. The CDR3 has 15 residues. The germline gives CDR1 MNHEY, CDR2 SVGAGI. In DNA, the CDR3 is TGTGCCAGCAGTCGGACTAGCGGAAGGGCCTACGAGCAGTACTTC. Translation: CASSRTSGRAYEQYF.

This clone was counted only a few times. The chain combines TRBV29-1 with TRBJ2-2; D call uncertain. Trimming took 1 base from V and 6 from J, leaving 6 bases between them. CDR1 is SQVTM, CDR2 ANQGSEA, per germline. This CDR3 is 12 amino acids long. DNA of the CDR3: TGCAGCGTTGAAGTGGGATCCGGGGAGCTGTTTTTT. Translated: CSVEVGSGELFF.

The table lists this clone with a few counts. The chain links TRBV6-5 to TRBJ1-5; no firm D call. V was pared by 5 bases and J by 2 bases, with 13 bases between. CDR3 length: 15 residues. The germline V gene has CDR1 MNHEY and CDR2 SVGAGI. CDR3 coding DNA: TGTGCCAGCAGTCCTCGATCCGGGGGCAATCAGCCCCAGCATTTT. Translation: CASSPRSGGNQPQHF.

The chain carries TRBV7-9 and TRBJ2-5; D may be TRBD1 or TRBD2 (6 bases each). Per the germline V gene, CDR1 is SEHNR and CDR2 is FQNEAQ (reference sequence). Trimming took off 5 bases at V and 4 bases at J, with 14 bases between the two ends. The CDR3 sequence is 14 residues long. The CDR3 coding sequence is TGTGCCAGCAGCCCACCGGGGGCCCGAGAGACCCAGTACTTC. Protein: CASSPPGARETQYF.

This clone was seen a handful of times. J is TRBJ2-1 and V is TRBV10-3; the D call may be TRBD1 or TRBD2 (5 bases each). V was clipped by 4 bases and J by 9 bases, with 10 bases between them. The germline V gene has CDR1 ENHRY and CDR2 SYGVKD. The CDR3 is 12 amino acids. CDR3 bases: TGTGCCATCAGTGGGGAGAGGGGTGAGCAGTTCTTC. This translates into CAISGERGEQFF.

This clone was detected only a few times. The chain is built from TRBV29-1 and TRBJ1-5; D not resolved. Germline-derived CDR1 and CDR2 are SQVTM and ANQGSEA. V was shortened by 4 bases and J by 0 bases, with 10 bases between the two germline ends. The CDR3 runs 14 residues. The chain's CDR3 is CSVGQPYSNQPQHF. The CDR3 bases are TGCAGCGTTGGTCAGCCCTATAGCAATCAGCCCCAGCATTTT.